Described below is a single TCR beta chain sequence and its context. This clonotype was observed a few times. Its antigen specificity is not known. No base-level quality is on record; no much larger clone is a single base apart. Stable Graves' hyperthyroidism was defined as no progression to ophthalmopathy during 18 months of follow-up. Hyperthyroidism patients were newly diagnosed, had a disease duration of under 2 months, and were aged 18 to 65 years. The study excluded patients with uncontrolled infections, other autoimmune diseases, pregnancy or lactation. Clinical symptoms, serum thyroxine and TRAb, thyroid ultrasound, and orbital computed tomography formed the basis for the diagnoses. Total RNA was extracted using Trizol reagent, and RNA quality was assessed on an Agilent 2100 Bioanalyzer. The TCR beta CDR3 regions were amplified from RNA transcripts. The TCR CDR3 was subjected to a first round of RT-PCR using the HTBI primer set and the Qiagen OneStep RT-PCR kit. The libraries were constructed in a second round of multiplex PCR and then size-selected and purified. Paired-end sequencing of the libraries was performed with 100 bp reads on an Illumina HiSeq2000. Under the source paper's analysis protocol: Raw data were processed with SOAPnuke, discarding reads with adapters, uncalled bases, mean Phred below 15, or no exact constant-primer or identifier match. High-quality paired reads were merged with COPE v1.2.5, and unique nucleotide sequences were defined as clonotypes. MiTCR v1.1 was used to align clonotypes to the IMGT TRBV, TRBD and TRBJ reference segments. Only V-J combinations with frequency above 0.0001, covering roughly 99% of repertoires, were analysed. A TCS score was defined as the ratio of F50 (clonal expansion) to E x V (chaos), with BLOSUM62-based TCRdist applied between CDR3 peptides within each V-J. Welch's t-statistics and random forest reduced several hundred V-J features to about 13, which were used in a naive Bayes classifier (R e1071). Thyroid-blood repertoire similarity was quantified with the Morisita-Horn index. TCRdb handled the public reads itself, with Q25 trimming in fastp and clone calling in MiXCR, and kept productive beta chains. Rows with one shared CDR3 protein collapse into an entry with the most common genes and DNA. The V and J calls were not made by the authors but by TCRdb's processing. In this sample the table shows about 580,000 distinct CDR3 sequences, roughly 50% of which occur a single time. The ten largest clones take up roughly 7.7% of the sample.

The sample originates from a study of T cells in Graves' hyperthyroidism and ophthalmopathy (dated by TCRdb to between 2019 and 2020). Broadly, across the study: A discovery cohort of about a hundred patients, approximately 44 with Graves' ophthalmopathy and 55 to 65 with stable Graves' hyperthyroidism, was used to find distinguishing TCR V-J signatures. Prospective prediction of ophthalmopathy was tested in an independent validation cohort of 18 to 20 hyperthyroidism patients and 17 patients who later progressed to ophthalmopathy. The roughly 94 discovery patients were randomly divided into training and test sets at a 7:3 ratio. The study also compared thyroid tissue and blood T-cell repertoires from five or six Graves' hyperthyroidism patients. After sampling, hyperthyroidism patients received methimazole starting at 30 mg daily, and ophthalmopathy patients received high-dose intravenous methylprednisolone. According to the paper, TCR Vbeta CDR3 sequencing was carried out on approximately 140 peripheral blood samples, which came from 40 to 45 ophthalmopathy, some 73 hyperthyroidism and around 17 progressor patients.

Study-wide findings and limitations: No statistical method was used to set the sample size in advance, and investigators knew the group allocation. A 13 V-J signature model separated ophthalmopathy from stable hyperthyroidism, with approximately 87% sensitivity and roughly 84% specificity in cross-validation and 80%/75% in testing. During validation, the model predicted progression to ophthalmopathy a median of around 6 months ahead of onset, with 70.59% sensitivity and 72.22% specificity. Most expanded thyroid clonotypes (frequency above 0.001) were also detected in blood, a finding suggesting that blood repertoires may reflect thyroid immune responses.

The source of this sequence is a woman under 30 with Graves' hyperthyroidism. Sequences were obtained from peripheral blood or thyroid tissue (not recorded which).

The DNA sequence is given as TGTGCCAGCTCACCTCAGGGACAGGCGACCTACGAGCAGTACTTC. Translation gives CASSPQGQATYEQYF. The chain couples TRBV18 to TRBJ2-7; the central 8 bases match TRBD1. At the junction V is shortened by 3 bases and J by 2 bases; bases outside the gene matches: 6. The germline V gene provides CDR1 KGHSH and CDR2 LQKENI. Inclusive of the bounding cysteine and phenylalanine, the CDR3 is 15 residues long. Just CDR3 DNA is preserved here, 45 bases in frame from base 1.